The present TCR beta chain was sequenced within a study of prognosis after radiotherapy for stage I lung cancer. About the research overall: It was considered that all non-small cell lung cancer patients were medically inoperable.

The CDR3 consists of 15 residues. Germline CDR1 DFQATT, CDR2 SNEGSKA (reference sequence). V shed 6 bases and J shed 4 bases, with 18 bases lying between them. CDR3 of TCR beta was amplified from genomic DNA via a two-round multiplex PCR. First-round PCR, the initial amplification, used primers specific to each TRBV and TRBJ gene. TCRdb reprocessed the multiplex PCR reads with MiXCR, giving one entry per CDR3 protein. This sample carries just under 20,000 distinct CDR3 sequences, about a quarter of them seen once, and the ten largest clones take 20% to 25%. This clonotype was detected many times. The sequence was obtained from a donor aged 50 or older with non-small cell lung cancer. The chain combines TRBV20-1 with TRBJ2-2; no firm D call. Here the sequenced sample was PBMCs, taken before or after stereotactic body radiation therapy (not recorded which). This CDR3 reads CSAPARGRATGELFF. DNA for the CDR3: TGCAGTGCCCCGGCCCGAGGTCGGGCCACCGGGGAGCTGTTTTTT.